This TCR beta chain was found in a study of identical twins. CDR1 and CDR2 (germline): SGHVS, FNYEAQ. This CDR3 has 15 amino acids. Trimming cost V 5 bases and J 6 bases; bases outside gene matches: 7. The study's findings and limits: Reduced insertions were recorded for abundant cord blood beta clonotypes, with no such pattern in memory repertoires.

As concerns this clonotype: Its antigen is still unknown.

TCRdb used MiXCR to reprocess the 5' RACE reads, holding one entry per CDR3 protein. The sample contains about 720,000 distinct CDR3 sequences, approximately 18% of which appear only once. The sample was also linked to a second study, of T cells expressing NK-cell markers. From that second work: Expanded clones of NKG2C+ T cells had an unclear HCMV specificity.

The chain recombines TRBV7-6 with TRBJ2-1; 10 bases line up with TRBD2. This clonotype was sampled from a woman aged 18 to 35 in good health. What was sequenced was PBMCs. CDR3: CASSPGLARSNEQFF. The CDR3 coding sequence is TGTGCCAGCAGCCCGGGACTAGCGAGAAGCAATGAGCAGTTCTTC.